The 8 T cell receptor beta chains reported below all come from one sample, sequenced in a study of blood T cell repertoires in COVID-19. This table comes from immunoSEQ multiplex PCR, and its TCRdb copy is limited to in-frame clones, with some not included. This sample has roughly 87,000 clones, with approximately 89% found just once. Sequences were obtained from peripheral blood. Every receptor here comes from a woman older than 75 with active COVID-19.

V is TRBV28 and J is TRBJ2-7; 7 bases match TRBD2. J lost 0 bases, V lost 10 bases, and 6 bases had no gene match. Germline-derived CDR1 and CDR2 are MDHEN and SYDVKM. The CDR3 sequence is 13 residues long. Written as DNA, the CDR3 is TGTGCCATTCAAGCGGGGAGCTCCTACGAGCAGTACTTC. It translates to CAIQAGSSYEQYF.

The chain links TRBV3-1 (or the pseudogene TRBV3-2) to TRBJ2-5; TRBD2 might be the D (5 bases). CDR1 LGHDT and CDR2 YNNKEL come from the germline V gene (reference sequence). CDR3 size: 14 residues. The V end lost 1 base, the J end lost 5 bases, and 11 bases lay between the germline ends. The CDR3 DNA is TGTGCCAGCAGCCAAGGTAGCGATGGGGAGACCCAGTACTTC. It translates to CASSQGSDGETQYF.

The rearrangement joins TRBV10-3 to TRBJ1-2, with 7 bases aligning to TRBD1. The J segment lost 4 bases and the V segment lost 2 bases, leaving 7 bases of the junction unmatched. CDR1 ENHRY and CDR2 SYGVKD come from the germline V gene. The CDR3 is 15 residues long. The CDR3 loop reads CAISEARTGAYGYTF. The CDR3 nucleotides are TGTGCCATCAGTGAGGCCCGGACAGGAGCCTATGGCTACACCTTC.

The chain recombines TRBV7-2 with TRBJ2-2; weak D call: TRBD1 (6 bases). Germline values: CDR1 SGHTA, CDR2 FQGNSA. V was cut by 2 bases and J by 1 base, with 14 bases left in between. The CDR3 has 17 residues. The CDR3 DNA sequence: TGTGCCAGCAGCTTATTCGTCGGGACAAGGAACACCGGGGAGCTGTTTTTT. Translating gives CASSLFVGTRNTGELFF. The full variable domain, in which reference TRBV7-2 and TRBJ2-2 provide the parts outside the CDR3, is GAGVSQSPSNKVTEKGKDVELRCDPISGHTALYWYRQSLGQGLEFLIYFQGNSAPDKSGLPSDRFSAERTGGSVSTLTIQRTQQEDSAVYLCASSLFVGTRNTGELFFGEGSRLTVL.

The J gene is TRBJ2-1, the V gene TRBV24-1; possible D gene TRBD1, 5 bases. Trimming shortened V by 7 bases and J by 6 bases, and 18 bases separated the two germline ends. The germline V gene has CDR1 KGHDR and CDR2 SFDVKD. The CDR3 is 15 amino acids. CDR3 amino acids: CATRQTAQGGNEQFF. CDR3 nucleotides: TGTGCCACCAGGCAAACCGCCCAGGGTGGCAATGAGCAGTTCTTC.

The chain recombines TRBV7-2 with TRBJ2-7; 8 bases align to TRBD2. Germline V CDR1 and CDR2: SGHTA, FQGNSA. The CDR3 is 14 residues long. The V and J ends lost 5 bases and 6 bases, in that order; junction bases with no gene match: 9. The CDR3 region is CASSPGTSVGEQYF. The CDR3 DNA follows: TGTGCCAGCAGCCCCGGGACTAGTGTCGGCGAGCAGTACTTC. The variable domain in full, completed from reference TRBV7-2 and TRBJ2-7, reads GAGVSQSPSNKVTEKGKDVELRCDPISGHTALYWYRQSLGQGLEFLIYFQGNSAPDKSGLPSDRFSAERTGGSVSTLTIQRTQQEDSAVYLCASSPGTSVGEQYFGPGTRLTVT.

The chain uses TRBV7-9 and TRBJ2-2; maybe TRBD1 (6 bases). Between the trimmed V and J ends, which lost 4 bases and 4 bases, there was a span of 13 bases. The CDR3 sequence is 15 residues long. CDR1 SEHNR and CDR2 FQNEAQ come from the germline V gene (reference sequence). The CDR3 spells CASSSLTGFTGELFF. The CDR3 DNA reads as TGTGCCAGCAGCTCCCTAACAGGGTTCACCGGGGAGCTGTTTTTT. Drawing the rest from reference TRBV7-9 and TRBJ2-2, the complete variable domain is DTGVSQNPRHKITKRGQNVTFRCDPISEHNRLYWYRQTLGQGPEFLTYFQNEAQLEKSRLLSDRFSAERPKGSFSTLEIQRTEQGDSAMYLCASSSLTGFTGELFFGEGSRLTVL.

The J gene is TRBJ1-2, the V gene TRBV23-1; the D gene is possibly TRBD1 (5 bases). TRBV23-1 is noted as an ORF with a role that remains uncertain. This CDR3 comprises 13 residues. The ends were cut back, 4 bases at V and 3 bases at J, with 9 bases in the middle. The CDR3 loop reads CASSRQLYYGYTF. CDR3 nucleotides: TGCGCCAGCAGTCGACAGCTCTACTATGGCTACACCTTC.